A selection of T cell receptor beta chains follows, all from one sample in a study of brain T cells in children with intractable seizures. Here immunoSEQ multiplex PCR was the method, and the copy in TCRdb shows in-frame clones only, minus some. The sample has about 340,000 clones, about 93% seen once; the top ten hold roughly 6%. The sample was peripheral blood, taken more than 4 months after surgery. These TCRs come from a boy in the first two years of life with tuberous sclerosis and intractable seizures. Both conserved end residues are part of each CDR3. A D gene is named only where the DNA matches it firmly. Only part of the rows carry a size: once, few, many, or a class if the clone is expanded.

D gene: -; J gene: TRBJ2-7; V gene: TRBV2; clone size: -; CDR3 length: 12; CDR3 DNA: TGTGCCAGCAGGGATACAGGGTACGAGCAGTACTTC; CDR3 protein: CASRDTGYEQYF
D gene: -; J gene: TRBJ1-4; V gene: TRBV6-5; clone size: -; CDR3 length: 14; CDR3 DNA: TGTGCCAGCAGTTACTCCCAGGGTCGCGAAAAACTGTTTTTT; CDR3 protein: CASSYSQGREKLFF
D gene: TRBD1; J gene: TRBJ2-7; V gene: TRBV2; clone size: -; CDR3 length: 14; CDR3 DNA: TGTGCCAGCAGTGAAAGGACAGGACATTACGAGCAGTACTTC; CDR3 protein: CASSERTGHYEQYF
D gene: -; J gene: TRBJ2-1; V gene: TRBV13; clone size: -; CDR3 length: 17; CDR3 DNA: TGTGCCAGCAGCTTAGGATCTAGCGAGCCTCACTACAATGAGCAGTTCTTC; CDR3 protein: CASSLGSSEPHYNEQFF
D gene: TRBD1; J gene: TRBJ2-7; V gene: TRBV19; clone size: -; CDR3 length: 17; CDR3 DNA: TGTGCCAGTAGTACCACTGACAGGGGTCCTTACTCCTACGAGCAGTACTTC; CDR3 protein: CASSTTDRGPYSYEQYF
D gene: TRBD1; J gene: TRBJ1-5; V gene: TRBV6-5; clone size: -; CDR3 length: 14; CDR3 DNA: TGTGCCAGCACTAGGGACAGGGCGGACCAGCCCCAGCATTTT; CDR3 protein: CASTRDRADQPQHF
D gene: -; J gene: TRBJ2-1; V gene: TRBV7-6; clone size: -; CDR3 length: 16; CDR3 DNA: TGTGCCAGCAGCTTAGACGTTCCTAGCGACCACAATGAGCAGTTCTTC; CDR3 protein: CASSLDVPSDHNEQFF
D gene: -; J gene: TRBJ1-4; V gene: TRBV19; clone size: -; CDR3 length: 19; CDR3 DNA: TGTGCCAGTAGTATAGATCGGGGGGACCGACGTCGGCGAGATGAAAAACTGTTTTTT; CDR3 protein: CASSIDRGDRRRRDEKLFF
D gene: -; J gene: TRBJ2-3; V gene: TRBV2; clone size: -; CDR3 length: 14; CDR3 DNA: TGTGCCAGCATCCCCCCAGGGACGAGAGATACGCAGTATTTT; CDR3 protein: CASIPPGTRDTQYF
D gene: -; J gene: TRBJ2-7; V gene: TRBV4-1; clone size: -; CDR3 length: 16; CDR3 DNA: TGCGCCAGCAGCCAAGTCCCCGCCTCTGCAACCTACGAGCAGTACTTC; CDR3 protein: CASSQVPASATYEQYF
D gene: -; J gene: TRBJ2-1; V gene: TRBV6-5; clone size: -; CDR3 length: 16; CDR3 DNA: TGTGCCAGCAGTTACCCGGACAGAACCAAGTACAATGAGCAGTTCTTC; CDR3 protein: CASSYPDRTKYNEQFF
D gene: -; J gene: TRBJ2-1; V gene: TRBV27; clone size: -; CDR3 length: 13; CDR3 DNA: TGTGCCAGCAGTTTATCGATGAGGAGTGAGCAGTTCTTC; CDR3 protein: CASSLSMRSEQFF
D gene: -; J gene: TRBJ1-4; V gene: TRBV2; clone size: once; CDR3 length: 14; CDR3 DNA: TGTGCCAGCAGGCCGGAATCCTCTAATGAAAAACTGTTTTTT; CDR3 protein: CASRPESSNEKLFF
D gene: TRBD1; J gene: TRBJ2-7; V gene: TRBV2; clone size: -; CDR3 length: 15; CDR3 DNA: TGTGCCAGCAGTGAATACCGACAGGGGAACCACGAGCAGTACTTC; CDR3 protein: CASSEYRQGNHEQYF
D gene: -; J gene: TRBJ1-1; V gene: TRBV6-5; clone size: few; CDR3 length: 13; CDR3 DNA: TGTGCCAGCAGGAGGGAGGGGCCCACTGAAGCTTTCTTT; CDR3 protein: CASRREGPTEAFF
D gene: TRBD2; J gene: TRBJ2-3; V gene: TRBV4-1; clone size: -; CDR3 length: 16; CDR3 DNA: TGCGCCAGCAGCCAAGAGGGAGGGCTAGCGGGAGATACGCAGTATTTT; CDR3 protein: CASSQEGGLAGDTQYF
D gene: -; J gene: TRBJ2-7; V gene: TRBV30; clone size: -; CDR3 length: 13; CDR3 DNA: TGTGCCTGGAGGCCCGACAGAATCTACGAGCAGTACTTC; CDR3 protein: CAWRPDRIYEQYF
D gene: -; J gene: TRBJ1-2; V gene: TRBV7-9; clone size: -; CDR3 length: 13; CDR3 DNA: TGTGCCAGCAGCTTCGACAGCAACTATGGCTACACCTTC; CDR3 protein: CASSFDSNYGYTF
D gene: TRBD2; J gene: TRBJ2-3; V gene: TRBV11-2; clone size: -; CDR3 length: 14; CDR3 DNA: TGTGCCAGCAGCGTAGGACTAGCGGCAGATACGCAGTATTTT; CDR3 protein: CASSVGLAADTQYF
D gene: TRBD1; J gene: TRBJ1-4; V gene: TRBV16; clone size: -; CDR3 length: 14; CDR3 DNA: TGTGCCAGCAGCCAAGGACAGGATAGGAGGAAACTGTTTTTT; CDR3 protein: CASSQGQDRRKLFF
D gene: -; J gene: TRBJ2-7; V gene: TRBV7-3; clone size: -; CDR3 length: 15; CDR3 DNA: TGTGCCAGCAGCTTAAGGGCCGGGAGCTCCTACGAGCAGTACTTC; CDR3 protein: CASSLRAGSSYEQYF
D gene: TRBD1; J gene: TRBJ1-1; V gene: TRBV5-4; clone size: -; CDR3 length: 14; CDR3 DNA: TGTGCCAGCAGCGAGGACAGGGAAGGTCCCGAAGCTTTCTTT; CDR3 protein: CASSEDREGPEAFF
D gene: TRBD1; J gene: TRBJ1-6; V gene: TRBV7-3; clone size: -; CDR3 length: 15; CDR3 DNA: TGTGCCAGCAGCCCCACCGGGACAGGGTACTCACCCCTCCACTTT; CDR3 protein: CASSPTGTGYSPLHF
D gene: TRBD2; J gene: TRBJ2-3; V gene: TRBV5-1; clone size: -; CDR3 length: 15; CDR3 DNA: TGCGCCAGCAGCTCGAGGACTAGCGGGAGGGATACGCAGTATTTT; CDR3 protein: CASSSRTSGRDTQYF
D gene: -; J gene: TRBJ2-1; V gene: TRBV15; clone size: -; CDR3 length: 15; CDR3 DNA: TGTGCCACCAGCAGAGCGCGGGTTTTTGGCAATGAGCAGTTCTTC; CDR3 protein: CATSRARVFGNEQFF
D gene: -; J gene: TRBJ2-2; V gene: TRBV25-1; clone size: -; CDR3 length: 12; CDR3 DNA: TGTGCCAGCAGTGGGCTTGGCGGAGAGCTGTTTTTT; CDR3 protein: CASSGLGGELFF
D gene: -; J gene: TRBJ1-6; V gene: TRBV30; clone size: once; CDR3 length: 14; CDR3 DNA: TGTGCCCAAACTAATGGGGGACGCGGTTCACCCCTCCACTTT; CDR3 protein: CAQTNGGRGSPLHF
D gene: -; J gene: TRBJ1-1; V gene: TRBV6-6; clone size: -; CDR3 length: 14; CDR3 DNA: TGTGCCAGCAGTTACATGGGGCCGCGGACTGAAGCTTTCTTT; CDR3 protein: CASSYMGPRTEAFF
D gene: TRBD2; J gene: TRBJ2-2; V gene: TRBV7-9; clone size: -; CDR3 length: 16; CDR3 DNA: TGTGCCAGCAGCCCGCGACTAGCGCCGAACACCGGGGAGCTGTTTTTT; CDR3 protein: CASSPRLAPNTGELFF
D gene: -; J gene: TRBJ2-6; V gene: TRBV5-1; clone size: -; CDR3 length: 15; CDR3 DNA: TGCGCCAGCAGCTTTCAGGCCTCTGGGGCCAACGTCCTGACTTTC; CDR3 protein: CASSFQASGANVLTF
D gene: -; J gene: TRBJ1-3; V gene: TRBV3-1/TRBV3-2; clone size: -; CDR3 length: 15; CDR3 DNA: TGTGCCAGCAGCCAAGATAGCGGCCTTGGAAACACCATATATTTT; CDR3 protein: CASSQDSGLGNTIYF
D gene: -; J gene: TRBJ1-1; V gene: TRBV4-1; clone size: -; CDR3 length: 13; CDR3 DNA: TGCGCCAGCAGGATACAGGGTAACACTGAAGCTTTCTTT; CDR3 protein: CASRIQGNTEAFF
D gene: TRBD1; J gene: TRBJ1-2; V gene: TRBV5-1; clone size: -; CDR3 length: 15; CDR3 DNA: TGCGCCAGCAGCTTGGCGGGCAGGGGGCAAGGTGGCTACACCTTC; CDR3 protein: CASSLAGRGQGGYTF
D gene: -; J gene: TRBJ1-4; V gene: TRBV18; clone size: -; CDR3 length: 13; CDR3 DNA: TGTGCCAGCTCACCGGGGGCTAATGAAAAACTGTTTTTT; CDR3 protein: CASSPGANEKLFF
D gene: TRBD2; J gene: TRBJ2-3; V gene: TRBV3-1/TRBV3-2; clone size: -; CDR3 length: 17; CDR3 DNA: TGTGCCAGCAGCCAAGAGGCTAGCGGGGGGGTGACAGATACGCAGTATTTT; CDR3 protein: CASSQEASGGVTDTQYF
D gene: -; J gene: TRBJ1-1; V gene: TRBV9; clone size: -; CDR3 length: 16; CDR3 DNA: TGTGCCAGCAGCGTAGACGGGAGCAGGAGGAACACTGAAGCTTTCTTT; CDR3 protein: CASSVDGSRRNTEAFF
D gene: -; J gene: TRBJ1-2; V gene: TRBV27; clone size: -; CDR3 length: 11; CDR3 DNA: TGTGCCAGTGGCGGGGGGTTGGGCTACACCTTC; CDR3 protein: CASGGGLGYTF
D gene: -; J gene: TRBJ1-2; V gene: TRBV5-1; clone size: -; CDR3 length: 19; CDR3 DNA: TGCGCCAGCAGCTTGGCCGGTACCAACATTCCTCCTGTTTTCTATGGCTACACCTTC; CDR3 protein: CASSLAGTNIPPVFYGYTF
D gene: -; J gene: TRBJ2-1; V gene: TRBV2; clone size: -; CDR3 length: 14; CDR3 DNA: TGTGCCAGCAGTGAATCCCGGGCCCCGGTCGAGCAGTTCTTC; CDR3 protein: CASSESRAPVEQFF